This T cell receptor (beta chain) was found in a study of blood T cell repertoires in COVID-19. Study background: Acute-phase and convalescent COVID-19 samples originated in the United States, Italy and Spain. T cells, B-cell-depleted T cells, or PBMCs supplied cDNA or gDNA.

Trimming took off 4 bases at V and 1 base at J, with 10 bases between the two ends. CDR1 is KGHDR and CDR2 is SFDVKD in the germline V gene. The CDR3 sequence is 15 residues long. Authors' data handling: The authors estimated nucleated cell counts from reference gene primer amplification. The method was immunoSEQ multiplex PCR; TCRdb's version includes in-frame clones alone and lacks a portion of them. V and J calls and clone size come straight from that table; D and trimming were deduced from the DNA. The table includes some 150,000 clones, around 85% detected once. In this sample, this clone turned up once.

The sequenced sample was peripheral blood. V gene TRBV24-1 combines with J gene TRBJ2-1, with D perhaps TRBD2 (6 bases). This clonotype originated in an older man with acute or convalescent COVID-19. The DNA of the CDR3 is TGTGCCACCAGTGACCCGGGGGAGTCCTACAATGAGCAGTTCTTC. Translating it yields CATSDPGESYNEQFF.